The subject of this entry is one T cell receptor (beta chain). The table came from immunoSEQ multiplex PCR; TCRdb's copy has only in-frame clones and leaves some out. The repertoire consists of some 350,000 clones, with about 90% occurring once and the leading ten covering roughly 3.5%. The data belong to a study of blood T cell repertoires in COVID-19. Study overall: Donors in the United States, Italy and Spain gave samples during acute or convalescent COVID-19.

The germline V and J ends were trimmed by 6 bases and 1 base, with 7 bases remaining between them. CDR1 and CDR2 (germline): MNHNS, SASEGT. The CDR3 is 14 amino acids. The TCR was taken from a woman between 18 and 29 years old who had recovered from COVID-19. Sequencing input: peripheral blood. The gene calls are TRBV6-1 and TRBJ2-6; D possibly corresponds to TRBD2 (5 bases). The CDR3 DNA reads TGTGCCAGCAGCAGGACTTCTGGGGCCAACGTCCTGACTTTC. Translated: CASSRTSGANVLTF.